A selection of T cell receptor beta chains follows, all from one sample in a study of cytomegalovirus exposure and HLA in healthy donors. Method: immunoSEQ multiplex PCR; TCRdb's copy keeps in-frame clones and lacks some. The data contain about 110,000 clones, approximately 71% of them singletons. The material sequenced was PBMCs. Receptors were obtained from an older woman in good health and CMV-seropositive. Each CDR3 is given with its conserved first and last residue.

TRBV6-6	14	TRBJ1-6	CASTLPEGISPLHF
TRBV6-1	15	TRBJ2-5	CASTPGTGIWETQYF
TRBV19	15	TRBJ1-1	CASSVSGIPNTEAFF
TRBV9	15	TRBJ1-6	CASSVEDREASPLHF
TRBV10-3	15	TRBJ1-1	CAAARDRGLGTEAFF
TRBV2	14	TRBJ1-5	CASSGVQPNQPQHF
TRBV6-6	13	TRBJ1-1	CASSYLKNTEAFF
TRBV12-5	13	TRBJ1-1	CATDNRGRDEAFF
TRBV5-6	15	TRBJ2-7	CASSLLGANLDEQYF
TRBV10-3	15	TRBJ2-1	CAISDLAGGEDEQFF
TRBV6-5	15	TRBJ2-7	CASSYRRERTYEQYF
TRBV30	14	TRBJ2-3	CAWSAAGGPDTQYF
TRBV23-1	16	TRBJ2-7	CASSHIPGQGLHEQYF
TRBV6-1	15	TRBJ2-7	CASSEFGGGEVEQYF
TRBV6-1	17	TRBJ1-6	CASSAQNTGGYNSPLHF
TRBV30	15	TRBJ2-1	CAWSWGQGSYNEQFF
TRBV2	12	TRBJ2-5	CASILEVGTQYF
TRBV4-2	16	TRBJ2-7	CASSQESWDRYYEQYF
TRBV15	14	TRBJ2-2	CATSTAGGHGELFF
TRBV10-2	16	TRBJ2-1	CASSESWRGQYNEQFF
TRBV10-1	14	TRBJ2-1	CASSPERGLDEQFF
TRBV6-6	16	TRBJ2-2	CASTVTDSGGTGELFF
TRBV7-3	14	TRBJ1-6	CASSEDRGISPLHF
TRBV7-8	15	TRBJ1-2	CASSLAGQGAGGYTF
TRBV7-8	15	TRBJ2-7	CASSVSSGTGSEQYF
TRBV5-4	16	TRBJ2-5	CASSLGLAGPQETQYF
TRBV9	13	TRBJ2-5	CASSNGLGETQYF
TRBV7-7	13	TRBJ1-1	CASSANRETEAFF
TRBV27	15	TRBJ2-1	CASSLSTLPGGEQFF
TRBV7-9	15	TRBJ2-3	CASSLQSGGTDTQYF
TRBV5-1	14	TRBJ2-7	CASSLGQGLHEQYF
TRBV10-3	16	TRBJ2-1	CAISVQGTGVYNEQFF
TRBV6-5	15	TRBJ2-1	CASSFLSGGENEQFF
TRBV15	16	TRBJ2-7	CATSRDSPGVTYEQYF
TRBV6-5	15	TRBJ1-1	CASKLDGGGNTEAFF
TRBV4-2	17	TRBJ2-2	CASSQRTSGGDTGELFF
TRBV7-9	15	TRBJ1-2	CASSLRGEREYGYTF
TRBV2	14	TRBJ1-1	CASSAQSEDTEAFF
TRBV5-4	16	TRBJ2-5	CASSSRLAGAQETQYF
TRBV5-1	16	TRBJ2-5	CASSLGGQGGQETQYF
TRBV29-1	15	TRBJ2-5	CSVGRASGVQETQYF
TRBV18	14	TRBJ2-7	CASSPGVSSYEQYF
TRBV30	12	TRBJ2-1	CAWSVISAEQFF
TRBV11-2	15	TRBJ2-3	CASSPRDYRTDTQYF
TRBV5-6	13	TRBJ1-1	CASSSLPNTEAFF
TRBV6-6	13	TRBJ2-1	CASSPSAYNEQFF